The subject of this entry is one TCR beta chain. Ten or more counts support this clone. It lacks a known antigen. The CDR3 end lies 3 residues beyond the end of the read and is filled in from the germline J gene. For sequencing, equivalent amounts of genomic DNA were input from CVID and control samples. For every sample, a 60 bp segment covering the rearranged TCRbeta CDR3 region was amplified and then sequenced. The immunoSEQ assay, a bias-corrected multiplex PCR combined with high-throughput sequencing, was used to amplify TCRbeta. For the original study's pipeline: Every unique nucleotide sequence counted as a clone and was annotated with V, D and J genes, copy number and frequency. Sequences were labeled productive if in frame, and non-productive if out of frame or containing stop codons. As previously described, clonality was computed from Shannon's entropy. Mean CDR3 Kyte-Doolittle hydropathy was derived from the predicted amino acid sequences of productive clones. The R hclust function was used to hierarchically cluster scaled V gene usage with Manhattan distance and complete linkage. Clone sharing by CDR3 amino acid sequence was assessed by resampling 12 repertoires per group over 100 rounds. The repertoires were screened for 65 to 75 published EBV-specific TCRbeta sequences and roughly 250 published CMV-specific TCRbeta sequences. Analysis left out two CVID samples that produced under 10,000 sequences, so about 41 CVID repertoires remained. Imported from immuneACCESS, the table was reduced by TCRdb to in-frame sequences with V and J called. These copies leave out some clones; in studies compared against another copy, an unresolved V gene accounts for under half, and the cause of the remainder is not known. V, J and clone size are taken as reported in that table, and D and trimming were inferred from the DNA itself. This sample shows some 25,000 clones, and none of them turns up only once. The ten largest make up under 10% of the sample.

The V and J ends are trimmed by 7 bases and 1 base, leaving 8 bases between them. CDR1 and CDR2 were assigned from the germline V gene as SQVTM and ANQGSEA. The CDR3, cysteine through phenylalanine, is 13 amino acids long. The DNA has 30 bases, all within the CDR3, and is read from base 1. This entry belongs to a study of T cell clonality in common variable immunodeficiency (dated by TCRdb to 2013 to 2016). Summary of the overall study and its limitations: Correlations of repertoire features with clinical complications were constrained by heterogeneity among patients within the CVID cohort. According to the authors, finding the cause of the higher clonality in CVID would require sequencing the repertoires of T cell subpopulations. Fewer TCRbeta clones were shared among CVID subjects than among healthy controls (p < 0.0001). Fewer deletions and N-nucleotide insertions were reportedly observed in CVID TCRbeta sequences, and highly modified clones with 13 or more V deletions were reportedly absent from CVID TCRbeta sequences. Although equal DNA input was used, an average of about 81,820 unique sequences per sample was obtained for controls, compared with some 30,000 for CVID samples. TCRbeta clonality was higher in CVID subjects than in healthy controls (t-test p = 0.018), and the increase was most characteristic of about a third of subjects.

CVID was diagnosed by standard criteria: serum IgG, IgA and/or IgM reduced below normal range, plus specific antibody deficiency. There were around 45 subjects in the CVID group (approximately 30 male and 15 female), ranging in age from about 8 to 64 years, with a mean age of 40. Predominantly Caucasian heritage was noted among both the CVID patients and the healthy controls. At the time of study participation, every CVID subject had been on replacement immunoglobulin therapy for one year or longer. At the time of blood collection, no CVID subject was ill or was being treated with immunomodulatory or immunosuppressive medication. From each donor, 5 to 8 ml of heparinized peripheral whole blood was collected. Genomic DNA from adults with common variable immune deficiency (CVID) and from healthy adult controls was used to sequence TCRbeta CDR3 repertoires. Diluted blood was subjected to density centrifugation over Hypaque 1077 or Ficoll-Paque for isolation of peripheral blood mononuclear cells. Genomic DNA was extracted from unsorted mononuclear cells by Qiagen column purification or by a centrifugation-based method.

The clonotype originates from a human donor with common variable immunodeficiency. The sequencing sample was made of peripheral blood mononuclear cells. Recombination linked TRBV29-1 to TRBJ2-6; the D segment cannot be called with confidence. The CDR3 corresponds to CSAAGSGANVLTF. Incomplete CDR3 DNA: TGCAGCGCCGCCGGGTCTGGGGCCAACGTC.